This entry lists 8 T cell receptor beta chains sequenced from one sample in a study of blood T cell repertoires in COVID-19. Profiling relied on immunoSEQ multiplex PCR, and the TCRdb table lists in-frame clones only, not all of them. This sample has 130,000 or so clones, with around 86% found just once. The material sequenced was peripheral blood. These receptors were collected from a woman in her 70s with COVID-19, enrolled during active disease.

The rearrangement links TRBV23-1 to TRBJ1-5; D is possibly TRBD1 (5 bases). TRBV23-1 is marked as an open reading frame, function uncertain. The CDR3 loop spans 16 amino acids. V was clipped by 6 bases and J by 4 bases, with 19 bases between them. CDR3 sequence: CASRKTDLGRNQPQHF. In nucleotides, the CDR3 is TGCGCCAGCAGGAAGACGGACCTGGGGCGGAATCAGCCCCAGCATTTT.

This clone has a handful of counts. CDR3 sequence reads: CASSLTAENYGYTF. CDR3 sequence (DNA): TGCGCCAGCAGCTTAACCGCGGAGAACTATGGCTACACCTTC. V usage is TRBV5-1 and J usage is TRBJ1-2; unclear D gene. Trimming removed 2 bases at V and 2 bases at J, with 10 bases between. The CDR3 has 14 amino acids. The V gene's germline CDR1 is SGHRS and CDR2 YFSETQ.

The chain is built from TRBV11-3 and TRBJ2-1, with D perhaps TRBD1 (5 bases). Germline values: CDR1 SGHNT, CDR2 YENEEA. V shed 5 bases and J shed 4 bases, with 9 bases lying between them. The CDR3 totals 13 residues. This chain's CDR3 is CASSTGPYNEQFF. The CDR3 region has the DNA TGTGCCAGCAGCACAGGACCTTACAATGAGCAGTTCTTC.

The rearrangement uses TRBV5-4 and TRBJ2-1; the match to TRBD1 covers 7 bases. With 0 bases clipped from V and 5 bases from J, the junction kept 5 bases outside the gene matches. The CDR3 length is 15 residues. Germline V gives CDR1 SGHNT, CDR2 YYREEE (reference sequence). This CDR3 reads CASSLERGPDNEQFF. The CDR3 DNA reads as TGTGCCAGCAGCTTGGAAAGGGGGCCCGACAATGAGCAGTTCTTC.

The chain is built from TRBV7-9 and TRBJ1-2; possibly TRBD1 for D (6 bases). The CDR3 consists of 12 residues. Trimming left V 1 base short and J 8 bases short, with 8 bases between. Germline-derived CDR1 and CDR2 are SEHNR and FQNEAQ (reference sequence). The CDR3 DNA follows: TGTGCCAGCAGCTTAGGGACAGACGGCTACACCTTC. It specifies CASSLGTDGYTF.

The chain joins TRBV19 to TRBJ2-3; 9 bases line up with TRBD2. V lost 3 bases, J lost 2 bases, and 3 bases stayed unmatched. Germline assignment: CDR1 LNHDA and CDR2 SQIVND (reference sequence). There are 15 residues in the CDR3. Here the CDR3 reads CASSMLAGDTDTQYF. CDR3 coding DNA: TGTGCCAGTAGTATGTTAGCGGGGGACACAGATACGCAGTATTTT.

The chain uses TRBV5-4 and TRBJ1-5, with D tentatively TRBD1 (6 bases). The germline V and J ends were trimmed by 2 bases and 0 bases, with 15 bases remaining between them. Germline V CDR1 and CDR2: SGHNT, YYREEE (reference sequence). The CDR3 covers 17 residues. The CDR3 DNA follows: TGTGCCAGCAGCTTTGGGGGCTCAGGGGATAGCAATCAGCCCCAGCATTTT. Its translation: CASSFGGSGDSNQPQHF.

The rearrangement joins TRBV4-1 to TRBJ1-1, with 7 bases that match TRBD1. CDR1 is MGHRA, CDR2 YSYEKL, per germline. J was trimmed by 0 bases and V by 3 bases; bases with no gene match: 10. This CDR3 region has 17 residues. The CDR3 nucleotides are TGCGCCAGCAGCCAGGGTATACAGGGGCCCTTGAACACTGAAGCTTTCTTT. Residues: CASSQGIQGPLNTEAFF.